The rows below give T cell receptor beta chains drawn from one sample of a study of Graves' ophthalmopathy and Graves' hyperthyroidism. TCRdb recomputed calls from the multiplex PCR reads with MiXCR, one row per CDR3 protein. The sample comprises almost 750,000 distinct CDR3 sequences, approximately 40% of which are singletons, and 40% to 55% rests with the top ten. The sample comprised peripheral blood. The receptor set was obtained from an adult man with Graves' ophthalmopathy. The CDR3 runs from the conserved cysteine through the conserved F or W.

v_call: TRBV11-2; cdr3_aa: CASRSPTGGGYTF
v_call: TRBV7-2; cdr3_aa: CASTPGQGSNQPQHF
v_call: TRBV29-1; cdr3_aa: CSVGAGFETQYF
v_call: TRBV7-9; cdr3_aa: CASSPRGSGSGEQYF
v_call: TRBV24-1; cdr3_aa: CATSDFRDTTDTQYF
v_call: TRBV7-9; cdr3_aa: CASSPRQGENYGYTF
v_call: TRBV7-2; cdr3_aa: CASSQDPLGQGLGQPQHF
v_call: TRBV12-3/TRBV12-4; cdr3_aa: CASSFGQGRNEQYF
v_call: TRBV24-1; cdr3_aa: CASRVRGHQPQHF
v_call: TRBV5-1; cdr3_aa: CASSPIWGGGRGGNTIYF
v_call: TRBV24-1; cdr3_aa: CATSGREGTGELFF
v_call: TRBV29-1; cdr3_aa: CSVGGQGTSYEQYF
v_call: TRBV20-1; cdr3_aa: CSARDAGRQPENQPQHF
v_call: TRBV20-1; cdr3_aa: CSAAGTSSYEQYF
v_call: TRBV2; cdr3_aa: CASSYRAGYGNTIYF
v_call: TRBV15; cdr3_aa: CATSSEWQQGTEAFF
v_call: TRBV4-3; cdr3_aa: CASSQDWQGVTGELFF